Each of the 26 T cell receptor beta chains below was sequenced from the same sample in a study of T-cell memory formation after mild COVID-19. TCRdb analysed the 5' RACE reads with MiXCR anew, one entry per CDR3 protein. Of 400,000 or so distinct CDR3 sequences detected, 20% to 25% appear once; the ten largest clones hold under 15%. The sequenced sample consisted of PBMCs or a T cell subset sorted from them (not recorded which). The receptors originated from an adult woman who had mild COVID-19 (a few samples of this study predate the infection). Cell type and time point are not known.

J is TRBJ2-7 and V is TRBV9, with 8 bases fitting TRBD1. Trimming cost V 2 bases and J 5 bases; bases outside gene matches: 6. Germline CDR1 SGDLS, CDR2 YYNGEE. This CDR3 has 14 amino acids. The CDR3 spells CASSVTGVRDEQYF. The CDR3 DNA sequence: TGTGCCAGCAGCGTGACAGGGGTCAGAGACGAGCAGTACTTC.

The V gene is TRBV7-9, the J gene TRBJ2-5, with D possibly being TRBD1 (6 bases). The CDR3 is 15 residues long. In germline, CDR1 is SEHNR, CDR2 FQNEAQ (reference sequence). V lost 4 bases and J lost 1, with 13 bases in between. The CDR3 nucleotides read TGTGCCAGCAGCTCCCAGGACAGTCTCCAAGAGACCCAGTACTTC. Translation gives CASSSQDSLQETQYF.

The V call is TRBV7-3, the J call TRBJ2-3, with TRBD2 matching over 12 bases. The CDR3 loop spans 18 amino acids. Germline assignment: CDR1 SGHTA and CDR2 FQGTGA. J was trimmed by 2 bases and V by 2 bases; bases with no gene match: 8. CDR3 in amino acids: CASSLLGTSGPSTDTQYF. CDR3 DNA: TGTGCCAGCAGCTTACTCGGGACTAGCGGGCCCTCCACAGATACGCAGTATTTT. The complete variable domain, with remaining parts taken from reference TRBV7-3 and TRBJ2-3, reads GAGVSQTPSNKVTEKGKYVELRCDPISGHTALYWYRQSLGQGPEFLIYFQGTGAADDSGLPNDRFFAVRPEGSVSTLKIQRTERGDSAVYLCASSLLGTSGPSTDTQYFGPGTRLTVL.

The rearrangement joins TRBV6-1 to TRBJ2-7; 7 bases fit TRBD2. The germline V gene has CDR1 MNHNS and CDR2 SASEGT. This CDR3 has 15 amino acids. V trimming: 2 bases; J trimming: 3 bases; junction bases outside the gene matches: 7. The CDR3 region has the DNA TGTGCCAGCAGTGAACCGGCCGGGGGGTACTACGAGCAGTACTTC. Translated, it gives CASSEPAGGYYEQYF.

This clonotype was found many times. J is TRBJ1-6 and V is TRBV7-9; 9 bases line up with TRBD1. Germline CDR1 SEHNR, CDR2 FQNEAQ (reference sequence). Losses at the gene ends were 5 bases for V and 5 bases for J; bases not matched to a gene: 1. The CDR3 runs to 14 residues. The CDR3 loop reads CASSGDRDNSPLHF. CDR3 bases: TGTGCCAGCAGCGGGGACAGGGATAATTCACCCCTCCACTTT.

Note on this clonotype: One end of the junction varies from germline; a read error may be responsible. CDR3 in DNA: TGTGCTAGTGGTCTCACGGGGTTCAATGCGCAGTTCTTC. It is translated as CASGLTGFNAQFF. The rearrangement links TRBV12-5 to TRBJ2-1; maybe TRBD2 (5 bases). The CDR3 spans 13 residues. Germline V lookup: CDR1 LGHNT, CDR2 FRNRAP.

This clonotype was picked up a small number of times. The chain recombines TRBV24-1 with TRBJ2-1, with D possibly matching TRBD1 (7 bases). V lost 7 bases, J lost 9 bases, and 21 bases lay in between. The CDR3 is made up of 15 amino acids. Germline CDR1 reads KGHDR; CDR2 reads SFDVKD. For the CDR3, the DNA is TGTGCCACCAGAAAGGCCGCAGGGGGGCAGGCTGAGCAGTTCTTC. Its translation: CATRKAAGGQAEQFF.

This chain links TRBV29-1 with TRBJ1-4; D gene ambiguous. Between the trimmed V and J ends, which lost 5 bases and 6 bases, there was a span of 7 bases. CDR1 is SQVTM and CDR2 is ANQGSEA in the germline V gene. This CDR3 comprises 11 residues. The CDR3 DNA reads TGCAGCGTTAAGTTCGATGAAAAACTGTTTTTT. Protein: CSVKFDEKLFF.

V is TRBV12-3 or TRBV12-4 and J is TRBJ2-5, with 7 positions matching TRBD1. J lost 3 bases, V lost 5 bases, and 12 bases had no gene match. CDR3 length: 16 residues. The CDR3 DNA follows: TGTGCCAGCAGTCCCAGAGAGGACAGGCCAGAAGAGACCCAGTACTTC. Amino acid sequence: CASSPREDRPEETQYF.

This rearrangement joins TRBV5-1 to TRBJ2-7; TRBD1 matches at 9 bases. CDR3 length equals 17 residues. Per germline, CDR1 SGHRS and CDR2 YFSETQ. J lost 0 bases, V lost 0 bases, and 7 bases had no gene match. The CDR3 loop is CASSLVGPGQGSYEQYF. The CDR3 DNA follows: TGCGCCAGCAGCTTGGTTGGTCCGGGACAGGGCTCCTACGAGCAGTACTTC.

This clonotype has a handful of counts. At one of its ends the junction is not consistent with the germline gene, which may arise from a read error. The chain combines TRBV30 with TRBJ2-5, with D unresolved. The germline gives CDR1 GTSNPN, CDR2 SVGIG (reference sequence). The CDR3 runs to 13 residues. CDR3 loop: CAWSGPAQGTQYF. DNA for the CDR3: TGTGCCTGGAGTGGTCCGGCCCAAGGGACCCAGTACTTC.

This clonotype was observed a few times. The chain couples TRBV29-1 to TRBJ2-7, with D perhaps TRBD1 or TRBD2 (5 bases each). CDR1 and CDR2 (germline): SQVTM, ANQGSEA. Trimming removed 5 bases at V and 6 bases at J, with 20 bases between. CDR3 length: 14 amino acids. The CDR3 here is CSVRDGITGSEQYF. The CDR3 DNA reads TGCAGCGTTCGGGACGGGATAACGGGGAGCGAGCAGTACTTC.

The table lists this clonotype with a few counts. The chain is built from TRBV6-2 or TRBV6-3 and TRBJ2-7; the D gene is possibly TRBD1 (6 bases). The germline V and J ends were trimmed by 0 bases and 3 bases, with 18 bases remaining between them. This CDR3 is 17 amino acids long. Germline CDR1 and CDR2: MNHEY and SVGEGT. CDR3: CASSYSTTGQILYEQYF. CDR3 coding DNA: TGTGCCAGCAGTTACTCCACGACAGGTCAAATCCTCTACGAGCAGTACTTC.

This clonotype was detected a few times. This sequence joins TRBV24-1 and TRBJ2-7; TRBD1 agrees at 7 bases. Germline V gene lookup returns CDR1 KGHDR and CDR2 SFDVKD. Unmatched junction bases numbered 7, after V lost 4 bases and J lost 5 bases. The CDR3 contains 14 residues. CDR3 sequence (DNA): TGTGCCACCAGTGACCCCAAGGGGGCCAACGAGCAGTACTTC. The encoded protein is CATSDPKGANEQYF.

The chain uses TRBV2 and TRBJ2-7; D gene uncertain. CDR1 and CDR2 (germline): SNHLY, FYNNEI. With 5 bases removed from V and 1 base from J, the gap between germline ends came to 6 bases. The CDR3 contains 12 residues. The CDR3 loop is CASSIGSYEQYF. The CDR3 nucleotides read TGTGCCAGCAGTATAGGTTCCTACGAGCAGTACTTC.

This clonotype was found a few times. The J gene is TRBJ1-5, the V gene TRBV7-2; D possibly corresponds to TRBD1 (5 bases). The length of the CDR3 is 14 residues. CDR1 SGHTA and CDR2 FQGNSA come from the germline V gene. The V end lost 4 bases, the J end lost 9 bases, and 16 bases lay between the germline ends. CDR3: CASSSGGAGLPQHF. CDR3 coding DNA: TGTGCCAGCAGCTCGGGAGGGGCAGGGCTGCCCCAGCATTTT.

This chain joins TRBV5-6 and TRBJ2-7, with TRBD1 identical over 9 bases. With V trimmed by 6 bases and J by 1 base, 11 bases remained unmatched. The CDR3 is made up of 16 amino acids. CDR1 and CDR2 from the germline V gene are SGHDT and YYEEEE. The CDR3 sequence is CASTPIGQGISYEQYF. CDR3 DNA sequence: TGTGCCAGCACCCCCATAGGACAGGGGATATCCTACGAGCAGTACTTC.

This clonotype was seen only a few times. The chain uses TRBV14 and TRBJ2-5; 9 bases agree with TRBD2. Germline V CDR1 and CDR2: SGHDN, FVKESK. The trim removed 4 bases at V and 3 bases at J, leaving 9 bases unmatched. The CDR3 is 16 amino acids. Here the CDR3 reads CASSPGLASFKETQYF. DNA of the CDR3: TGTGCCAGCAGCCCGGGACTAGCTTCCTTCAAAGAGACCCAGTACTTC.

This clonotype was observed a handful of times. J is TRBJ2-7 and V is TRBV7-8; maybe TRBD2 (5 bases). Trimming removed 5 bases from V and 6 bases from J, with 17 bases in between. This CDR3 is 14 amino acids long. Germline CDR1 reads SGHVS; CDR2 reads FQNEAQ. CDR3 nucleotides: TGTGCCAGCAGCCAAACTAGAGCCGGCGGCGAGCAGTACTTC. Translated: CASSQTRAGGEQYF.

The J gene is TRBJ1-2, the V gene TRBV6-5; a weak D match, TRBD1 (5 bases). V lost 5 bases and J 8 bases, leaving 15 bases between the germline ends. This CDR3 is built from 13 residues. CDR1 and CDR2 from the germline V gene are MNHEY and SVGAGI. In DNA form, the CDR3 reads TGTGCCAGCAGTCGCACCGGGACTCGAGGCTACACCTTC. Protein: CASSRTGTRGYTF.

This clonotype was found a few times. This sequence joins TRBV6-5 and TRBJ2-1; TRBD2 matches 8 bases. The CDR3 runs 14 residues. With V trimmed by 2 bases and J by 5 bases, 2 bases remained unmatched. CDR1 is MNHEY and CDR2 is SVGAGI in the germline V gene. The CDR3: CASSYRGGNNEQFF. DNA of the CDR3: TGTGCCAGCAGTTACCGGGGGGGTAACAATGAGCAGTTCTTC.

The V call is TRBV5-1, the J call TRBJ2-1; 7 nucleotides match TRBD1. J gave up 0 bases and V 5 bases, and 8 bases lay outside the gene matches. The CDR3 spans 16 residues. Germline CDR1 SGHRS, CDR2 YFSETQ. The CDR3 coding sequence is TGCGCCAGCAGAACCGGGACAGCAGACTCCTACAATGAGCAGTTCTTC. Its translation: CASRTGTADSYNEQFF.

The V and J genes are TRBV12-3 or TRBV12-4 and TRBJ1-2; possible D gene TRBD1, 5 bases. The CDR3 has 14 amino acids. Between the trimmed V and J ends, which lost 3 bases and 8 bases, there was a span of 16 bases. The CDR3 nucleotides are TGTGCCAGCAGTTTTAGTTTTAGGGGATACGGCTACACCTTC. It translates to CASSFSFRGYGYTF.

The CDR3 is CATGGGGYEQYF. For the CDR3, the DNA is TGTGCCACCGGGGGGGGGGGCTACGAGCAGTACTTC. The chain employs TRBV7-9 and TRBJ2-7, with 8 bases fitting TRBD2. The CDR3 is 12 amino acids. V lost 10 bases to trimming and J lost 3 bases; unmatched junction nucleotides: 5. Per the germline V gene, CDR1 is SEHNR and CDR2 is FQNEAQ (reference sequence). Full variable domain (rest looked up from reference TRBV7-9 and TRBJ2-7): DTGVSQNPRHKITKRGQNVTFRCDPISEHNRLYWYRQTLGQGPEFLTYFQNEAQLEKSRLLSDRFSAERPKGSFSTLEIQRTEQGDSAMYLCATGGGGYEQYFGPGTRLTVT.

J is TRBJ2-7 and V is TRBV9; 8 nucleotides align to TRBD1. J lost 0 bases, V lost 3 bases, and 2 bases had no gene match. CDR3 length: 14 amino acids. The germline V gene encodes CDR1 SGDLS and CDR2 YYNGEE. CDR3 in DNA: TGTGCCAGCAGCGCCGACAGGGGCTCCTACGAGCAGTACTTC. Encoded protein: CASSADRGSYEQYF.

This clonotype has only a few counts. The CDR3 loop reads CASSEGTGANVLTF. CDR3 coding DNA: TGTGCCAGCAGTGAAGGCACTGGGGCCAACGTCCTGACTTTC. This chain joins TRBV6-1 and TRBJ2-6; no firm D call. This CDR3 has 14 residues. The germline V gene has CDR1 MNHNS and CDR2 SASEGT. V lost 1 base, J lost 2 bases, and 3 bases lay in between.